The clone carrying this TCR beta chain has ten or more counts. Antigen specificity is unknown. PBMCs were isolated by Ficoll-Paque density gradient centrifugation, using roughly 10 ml of fresh peripheral blood as the starting material. Researchers took RNA transcripts and amplified TCR beta CDR3 regions from them. Second-round multiplex PCR came after a first-round RT-PCR that employed HTBI primers. MiXCR was run by TCRdb on the multiplex PCR reads, yielding one entry per CDR3 protein. There are 400,000 to 450,000 distinct CDR3 sequences in the sample; about 21% occur only once, and 2.5% to 3% lies in the top ten. This sample is drawn from a study of Graves' ophthalmopathy and Graves' hyperthyroidism. In the study overall: At the time of initial diagnosis and before any treatment, peripheral blood was collected. Study-wide findings and caveats: Ophthalmopathy progression prediction by the model yielded a sensitivity of 70.59% and a specificity of roughly 72%.

Sequencing was carried out using peripheral blood. The source of this sequence is a woman between 18 and 30 years old with stable Graves' hyperthyroidism.

CDR3 region: CATEDREGQPQHF. The DNA of the CDR3 is TGTGCCACCGAAGACAGGGAGGGTCAGCCCCAGCATTTT. The rearrangement links TRBV6-5 to TRBJ1-5, with 7 bases identical to TRBD1. Germline CDR1 is MNHEY and CDR2 is SVGAGI. The CDR3 spans 13 residues. With V trimmed by 10 bases and J by 6 bases, 9 bases remained unmatched.